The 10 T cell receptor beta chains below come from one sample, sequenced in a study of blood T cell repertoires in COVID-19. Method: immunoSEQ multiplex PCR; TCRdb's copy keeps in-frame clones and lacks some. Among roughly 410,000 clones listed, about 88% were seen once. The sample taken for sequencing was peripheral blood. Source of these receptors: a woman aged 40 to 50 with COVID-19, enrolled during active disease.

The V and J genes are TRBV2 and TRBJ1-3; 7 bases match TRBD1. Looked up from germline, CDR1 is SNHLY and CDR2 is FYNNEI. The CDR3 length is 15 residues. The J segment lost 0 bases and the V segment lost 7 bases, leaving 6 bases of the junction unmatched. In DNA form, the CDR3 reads TGTGCCAGCACTAATGACAGGGTCTCTGGAAACACCATATATTTT. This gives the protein CASTNDRVSGNTIYF. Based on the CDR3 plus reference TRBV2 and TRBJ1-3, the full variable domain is EPEVTQTPSHQVTQMGQEVILRCVPISNHLYFYWYRQILGQKVEFLVSFYNNEISEKSEIFDDQFSVERPDGSNFTLKIRSTKLEDSAMYFCASTNDRVSGNTIYFGEGSWLTVV.

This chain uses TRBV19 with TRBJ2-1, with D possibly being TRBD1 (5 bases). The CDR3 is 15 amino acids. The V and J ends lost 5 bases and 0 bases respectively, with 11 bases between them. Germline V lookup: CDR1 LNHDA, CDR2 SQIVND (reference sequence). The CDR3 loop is CASSSTVSSYNEQFF. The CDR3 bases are TGTGCCAGTAGTTCGACAGTTAGCTCCTACAATGAGCAGTTCTTC. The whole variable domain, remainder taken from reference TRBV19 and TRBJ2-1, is DGGITQSPKYLFRKEGQNVTLSCEQNLNHDAMYWYRQDPGQGLRLIYYSQIVNDFQKGDIAEGYSVSREKKESFPLTVTSAQKNPTAFYLCASSSTVSSYNEQFFGPGTRLTVL.

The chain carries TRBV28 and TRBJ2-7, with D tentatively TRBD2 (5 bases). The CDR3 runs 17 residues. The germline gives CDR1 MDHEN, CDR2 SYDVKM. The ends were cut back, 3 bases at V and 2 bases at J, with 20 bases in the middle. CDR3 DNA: TGTGCCAGCAGTTTGCCTACCGTAGGGAGCTGGGCCTACGAGCAGTACTTC. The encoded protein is CASSLPTVGSWAYEQYF.

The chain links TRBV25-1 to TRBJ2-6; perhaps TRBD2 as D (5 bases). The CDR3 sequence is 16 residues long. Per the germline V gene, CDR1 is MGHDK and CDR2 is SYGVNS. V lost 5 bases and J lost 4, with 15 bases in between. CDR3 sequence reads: CASSSLGVGGANVLTF. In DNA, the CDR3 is TGTGCCAGCAGTAGTCTCGGGGTCGGCGGGGCCAACGTCCTGACTTTC.

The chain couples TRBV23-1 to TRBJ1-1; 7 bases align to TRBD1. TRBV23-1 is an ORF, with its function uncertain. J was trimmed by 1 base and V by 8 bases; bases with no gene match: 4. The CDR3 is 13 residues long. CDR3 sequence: CASEDRPNTEAFF. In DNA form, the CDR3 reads TGCGCCAGCGAGGACAGGCCGAACACTGAAGCTTTCTTT.

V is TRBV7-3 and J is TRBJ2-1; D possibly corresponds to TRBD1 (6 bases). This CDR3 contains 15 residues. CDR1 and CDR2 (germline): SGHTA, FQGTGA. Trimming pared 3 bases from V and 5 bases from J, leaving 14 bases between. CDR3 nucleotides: TGTGCCAGCAGCTTCAACAGGGAAGTTGACAATGAGCAGTTCTTC. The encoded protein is CASSFNREVDNEQFF. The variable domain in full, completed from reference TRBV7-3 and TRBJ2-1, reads GAGVSQTPSNKVTEKGKYVELRCDPISGHTALYWYRQSLGQGPEFLIYFQGTGAADDSGLPNDRFFAVRPEGSVSTLKIQRTERGDSAVYLCASSFNREVDNEQFFGPGTRLTVL.

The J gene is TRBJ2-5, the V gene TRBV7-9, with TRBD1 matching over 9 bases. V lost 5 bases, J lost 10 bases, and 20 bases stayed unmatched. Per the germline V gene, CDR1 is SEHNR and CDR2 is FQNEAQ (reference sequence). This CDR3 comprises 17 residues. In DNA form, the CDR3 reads TGTGCCAGCAGCCGCACACCCGGGACAGGGTACGAGGTCGGCCAGTACTTC. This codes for CASSRTPGTGYEVGQYF.

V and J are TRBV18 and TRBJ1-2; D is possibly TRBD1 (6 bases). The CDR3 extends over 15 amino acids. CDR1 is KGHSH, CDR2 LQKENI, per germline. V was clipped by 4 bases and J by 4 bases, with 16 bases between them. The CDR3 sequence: CASSLLVQGLYGYTF. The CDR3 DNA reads TGTGCCAGCTCACTTCTTGTACAGGGCCTCTATGGCTACACCTTC.

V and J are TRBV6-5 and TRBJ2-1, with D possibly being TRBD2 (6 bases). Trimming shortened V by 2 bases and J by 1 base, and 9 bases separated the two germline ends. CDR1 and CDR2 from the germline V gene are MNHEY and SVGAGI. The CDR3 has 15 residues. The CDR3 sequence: CASSYGGLSYNEQFF. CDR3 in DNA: TGTGCCAGCAGTTACGGGGGGTTGTCCTACAATGAGCAGTTCTTC.

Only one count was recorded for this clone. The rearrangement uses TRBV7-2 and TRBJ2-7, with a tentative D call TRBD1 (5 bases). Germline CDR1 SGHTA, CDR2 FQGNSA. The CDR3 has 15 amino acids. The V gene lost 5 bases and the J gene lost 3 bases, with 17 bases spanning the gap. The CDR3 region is CASSPQDTKRYEQYF. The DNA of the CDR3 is TGTGCCAGCAGCCCCCAGGACACAAAACGCTACGAGCAGTACTTC.